Following are 27 T cell receptor beta chains from one sample sequenced in a study of blood T cell repertoires in COVID-19. Sequencing was performed with immunoSEQ multiplex PCR; in TCRdb, only in-frame clones are kept and a portion is missing. The sample includes 84,000 or so clones, around 80% seen only once; the top ten take roughly a third. The sample was peripheral blood. These receptors were taken from a man in his 60s with COVID-19, enrolled during active disease.

This chain uses TRBV7-9 with TRBJ1-4; possibly TRBD1 for D (6 bases). Germline CDR1 reads SEHNR; CDR2 reads FQNEAQ (reference sequence). Trimming cost V 1 base and J 7 bases, with 10 bases left between them. The CDR3 is made up of 14 amino acids. CDR3 sequence (DNA): TGTGCCAGCAGCTTAGTGACAGGTTCTGAAAAACTGTTTTTT. Protein: CASSLVTGSEKLFF.

This chain joins TRBV2 and TRBJ1-5; 7 bases are a match to TRBD1. CDR3 length equals 15 residues. Germline values: CDR1 SNHLY, CDR2 FYNNEI. The V segment lost 5 bases and the J segment 6 bases; nucleotides outside the gene matches: 10. DNA of the CDR3: TGTGCCAGCAGTTTAGGGGGCGCGGGTGCTCAGCCCCAGCATTTT. Translated: CASSLGGAGAQPQHF.

V is TRBV5-4 and J is TRBJ2-7, with D possibly being TRBD1 (6 bases). The CDR3 is 16 amino acids. In germline, CDR1 is SGHNT, CDR2 YYREEE (reference sequence). Trimming removed 3 bases from V and 0 bases from J, with 16 bases in between. DNA for the CDR3: TGTGCCAGCAGCTCGCCAAGCGGACAGAGCTCCTACGAGCAGTACTTC. Translated, it gives CASSSPSGQSSYEQYF.

The chain carries TRBV4-1 and TRBJ1-4; the D gene is possibly TRBD1 (6 bases). V shed 3 bases and J shed 8 bases, with 7 bases lying between them. The CDR3 sequence is 12 residues long. Germline assignment: CDR1 MGHRA and CDR2 YSYEKL. CDR3 loop: CASSHTGEKLFF. The CDR3 DNA is TGCGCCAGCAGCCATACAGGGGAAAAACTGTTTTTT.

The rearrangement joins TRBV29-1 to TRBJ2-7; 9 bases line up with TRBD1. The V segment lost 7 bases and the J segment 2 bases; nucleotides outside the gene matches: 3. The CDR3 contains 12 residues. The germline CDR1 and CDR2 sequences are SQVTM and ANQGSEA. Here the CDR3 DNA reads TGCAGCGGTAGACAGGGGGCCTACGAGCAGTACTTC. Residues: CSGRQGAYEQYF.

In this sample, this clone turned up a few times. This may stem from a read error, because a much larger clone lies one nucleotide away. The V and J genes are TRBV12-3 or TRBV12-4 and TRBJ1-1; tentative D call: TRBD1 (5 bases). CDR3 size: 13 residues. V lost 6 bases, J lost 1 base, and 9 bases lay in between. The CDR3 reads CASSRTQNTEAFF. For the CDR3, the DNA is TGTGCCAGCAGCCGGACACAGAACACTGAAGCTTTCTTT.

The chain links TRBV6-5 to TRBJ2-5, with a weak D call TRBD2 (5 bases). V lost 6 bases and J lost 7, with 9 bases in between. The CDR3 spans 11 residues. Germline assignment: CDR1 MNHEY and CDR2 SVGAGI. CDR3: CASRSGGTQYF. The CDR3 nucleotides read TGTGCCAGCAGGAGCGGCGGGACCCAGTACTTC.

This chain links TRBV9 with TRBJ2-7, with a possible D match to TRBD2 (5 bases). The germline V gene has CDR1 SGDLS and CDR2 YYNGEE. V lost 0 bases to trimming and J lost 0 bases, with 7 bases between them. The CDR3 has 14 residues. The CDR3 protein is CASSVDGNSYEQYF. In nucleotides, the CDR3 is TGTGCCAGCAGCGTAGACGGGAACTCCTACGAGCAGTACTTC.

The chain joins TRBV7-3 to TRBJ2-3, with 8 bases matching TRBD1. The germline CDR1 and CDR2 sequences are SGHTA and FQGTGA. The V segment lost 5 bases and the J segment 5 bases; nucleotides outside the gene matches: 9. This CDR3 is 15 amino acids long. CDR3: CASSPRAGGGDTQYF. Written as DNA, the CDR3 is TGTGCCAGCAGCCCTCGGGCAGGGGGCGGAGATACGCAGTATTTT. Filled out from reference TRBV7-3 and TRBJ2-3, the complete variable domain reads GAGVSQTPSNKVTEKGKYVELRCDPISGHTALYWYRQSLGQGPEFLIYFQGTGAADDSGLPNDRFFAVRPEGSVSTLKIQRTERGDSAVYLCASSPRAGGGDTQYFGPGTRLTVL.

V gene TRBV9 combines with J gene TRBJ2-3; TRBD2 matches 8 bases. V shed 6 bases, J shed 1 base, and the junction held 4 bases outside the gene matches. CDR1 and CDR2 (germline): SGDLS, YYNGEE. The CDR3 consists of 14 residues. For the CDR3, the DNA is TGTGCCAGCAAACTAGCGGAAGGCACAGATACGCAGTATTTT. It specifies CASKLAEGTDTQYF.

The chain links TRBV14 to TRBJ2-2, with 13 bases matching TRBD2. The CDR3 length is 15 residues. J was trimmed by 4 bases and V by 7 bases; bases with no gene match: 3. Germline-derived CDR1 and CDR2 are SGHDN and FVKESK. The CDR3 reads CASKGTSGITGELFF. The CDR3 DNA reads TGTGCCAGCAAGGGGACTAGCGGGATCACCGGGGAGCTGTTTTTT.

The chain combines TRBV27 with TRBJ1-2, with TRBD1 identical over 10 bases. The germline V gene has CDR1 MNHEY and CDR2 SMNVEV (reference sequence). With 5 bases clipped from V and 4 bases from J, the junction kept 7 bases outside the gene matches. The length of the CDR3 is 15 residues. The CDR3 DNA sequence: TGTGCCAGCAGTCAGCCGGGACAGGGGCTCTATGGCTACACCTTC. Translated: CASSQPGQGLYGYTF.

This clone showed up just once. CDR3 sequence: CASSLGREYEQYF. CDR3 in DNA: TGTGCCAGCAGCTTGGGCAGGGAATACGAGCAGTACTTC. The V and J genes are TRBV11-3 and TRBJ2-7, with a possible D match to TRBD1 (5 bases). Trimming took 3 bases from V and 4 from J, leaving 10 bases between them. CDR1 and CDR2 (germline): SGHNT, YENEEA. This CDR3 region has 13 residues.

This clone was seen repeatedly, ten times or more. The chain is built from TRBV6-2 or TRBV6-3 and TRBJ2-1; 10 nucleotides line up with TRBD1. The V gene end was trimmed by 2 bases and the J gene end by 7 bases; junction bases not matched to a gene: 5. The CDR3 loop spans 15 amino acids. Germline V gives CDR1 MNHEY, CDR2 SVGEGT. The CDR3 nucleotides are TGTGCCAGCAGTTACCAGGGACAGGGGACAAATGAGCAGTTCTTC. It translates to CASSYQGQGTNEQFF.

The rearrangement links TRBV11-2 to TRBJ2-7, with unresolved D. V lost 4 bases to trimming and J lost 0 bases, with 10 bases between them. In germline, CDR1 is SGHAT, CDR2 FQNNGV. The CDR3 is made up of 14 amino acids. CDR3 nucleotide sequence: TGTGCCAGCAGCTATACAGTGAGCTCCTACGAGCAGTACTTC. As protein: CASSYTVSSYEQYF. Filled out from reference TRBV11-2 and TRBJ2-7, the complete variable domain reads EAGVAQSPRYKIIEKRQSVAFWCNPISGHATLYWYQQILGQGPKLLIQFQNNGVVDDSQLPKDRFSAERLKGVDSTLKIQPAKLEDSAVYLCASSYTVSSYEQYFGPGTRLTVT.

J is TRBJ2-5 and V is TRBV5-1; 10 nucleotides align to TRBD1. Germline CDR1 SGHRS, CDR2 YFSETQ. This CDR3 is 15 amino acids long. The ends lost 4 bases at V and 2 bases at J; junction bases unmatched: 5. The CDR3 is CASSPGTGVQETQYF. CDR3 DNA sequence: TGCGCCAGCAGCCCCGGGACAGGGGTACAAGAGACCCAGTACTTC. Full variable domain (rest looked up from reference TRBV5-1 and TRBJ2-5): KAGVTQTPRYLIKTRGQQVTLSCSPISGHRSVSWYQQTPGQGLQFLFEYFSETQRNKGNFPGRFSGRQFSNSRSEMNVSTLELGDSALYLCASSPGTGVQETQYFGPGTRLLVL.

This clone was seen only once. CDR3 in amino acids: CASSPKTSRYNEQFF. The DNA for the CDR3 is TGTGCCAGCAGCCCCAAGACTAGCAGGTACAATGAGCAGTTCTTC. This chain connects TRBV11-1 to TRBJ2-1, with 7 nucleotides matching TRBD2. The germline gives CDR1 SGHAT, CDR2 FQDESV (reference sequence). J was trimmed by 4 bases and V by 5 bases; bases with no gene match: 8. CDR3 length equals 15 residues. Combining the CDR3 with reference TRBV11-1 and TRBJ2-1 gives the whole variable domain EAEVAQSPRYKITEKSQAVAFWCDPISGHATLYWYRQILGQGPELLVQFQDESVVDDSQLPKDRFSAERLKGVDSTLKIQPAELGDSAMYLCASSPKTSRYNEQFFGPGTRLTVL.

The rearrangement joins TRBV9 to TRBJ1-2, with 10 bases fitting TRBD1. There are 16 residues in the CDR3. Germline trimming cut 3 bases from V and 5 bases from J; bases unmatched to any gene: 10. CDR1 is SGDLS, CDR2 YYNGEE, per germline. CDR3 residues: CASSATMGQGTYGYTF. The CDR3 coding sequence is TGTGCCAGCAGCGCCACAATGGGACAGGGGACTTATGGCTACACCTTC.

This clone was detected only a few times. V gene TRBV5-1 combines with J gene TRBJ2-3; no reliable D call. This CDR3 region has 15 residues. Germline-derived CDR1 and CDR2 are SGHRS and YFSETQ. The V end lost 1 base, the J end lost 0 bases, and 9 bases lay between the germline ends. The CDR3 DNA reads as TGCGCCAGCAGCTTGATGGGCCTAAGCACAGATACGCAGTATTTT. It translates to CASSLMGLSTDTQYF.

This chain joins TRBV19 and TRBJ2-1; 7 bases fit TRBD2. The CDR3 spans 14 residues. J gave up 7 bases and V 5 bases, and 8 bases lay outside the gene matches. Per the germline V gene, CDR1 is LNHDA and CDR2 is SQIVND (reference sequence). For the CDR3, the DNA is TGTGCCAGTAGTGGACTAGTAAGTCGTAATGAGCAGTTCTTC. It is translated as CASSGLVSRNEQFF.

This sequence joins TRBV7-6 and TRBJ2-2, with a weak D call TRBD2 (5 bases). Deletions cut 6 bases from V and 2 bases from J, with 19 bases between. Germline V gene lookup returns CDR1 SGHVS and CDR2 FNYEAQ. The CDR3 extends over 17 amino acids. CDR3 sequence (DNA): TGTGCCAGCAGGATTCTCTCTAGCTCCTCAAACACCGGGGAGCTGTTTTTT. Protein: CASRILSSSSNTGELFF.

The chain links TRBV12-3 or TRBV12-4 to TRBJ2-3; unclear D gene. The CDR3 length is 11 residues. V was trimmed by 7 bases and J by 4 bases, leaving 6 bases between them. CDR3 sequence: CASKLADTQYF. For the CDR3, the DNA is TGTGCCAGCAAACTCGCAGATACGCAGTATTTT.

The CDR3 protein is CAWSRGLGGGTGELFF. The DNA for the CDR3 is TGTGCCTGGAGTCGAGGGCTCGGGGGGGGAACCGGGGAGCTGTTTTTT. The chain employs TRBV30 and TRBJ2-2, with 8 bases identical to TRBD2. The CDR3 has 16 amino acids. After removal of 2 bases from V and 5 bases from J, the junction contained 10 bases not matched to a gene. CDR1 is GTSNPN and CDR2 is SVGIG in the germline V gene (reference sequence).

The chain uses TRBV6-5 and TRBJ1-1; 8 bases align to TRBD1. Germline CDR1 reads MNHEY; CDR2 reads SVGAGI. Trimming at V came to 0 bases and at J to 0 bases, leaving 3 bases not matched to a gene. The CDR3 extends over 16 amino acids. CDR3 coding DNA: TGTGCCAGCAGTTACTCGACAGGGGCAATGAACACTGAAGCTTTCTTT. The encoded protein is CASSYSTGAMNTEAFF.

This clone has a handful of counts. This chain connects TRBV5-1 to TRBJ1-5; weak D call: TRBD1 (5 bases). Germline CDR1 is SGHRS and CDR2 is YFSETQ. The CDR3 extends over 14 amino acids. Trimming cost V 7 bases and J 3 bases, with 14 bases left between them. The CDR3 region has the DNA TGCGCCAGCTCAGTAGACAGTACCAATCAGCCCCAGCATTTT. This sequence encodes CASSVDSTNQPQHF.

The chain combines TRBV7-2 with TRBJ2-3; D remains unclear. V shed 1 base and J shed 0 bases, with 5 bases lying between them. The CDR3 length is 14 residues. CDR1 SGHTA and CDR2 FQGNSA come from the germline V gene. DNA of the CDR3: TGTGCCAGCAGCTTAGTTCCTAGCACAGATACGCAGTATTTT. This sequence encodes CASSLVPSTDTQYF.

The CDR3 DNA sequence: TGTGCCAGCAGTTTGATACTAGCGGGGGCAAATGAGCAGTTCTTC. Translating gives CASSLILAGANEQFF. This rearrangement joins TRBV27 to TRBJ2-1; 11 bases agree with TRBD2. CDR1 and CDR2 (germline): MNHEY, SMNVEV (reference sequence). The CDR3 runs to 15 residues. The V segment lost 3 bases and the J segment 7 bases; nucleotides outside the gene matches: 5.